This T cell receptor beta chain was sequenced during a study of T cell repertoires in cytomegalovirus infection. Study-level information: The authors relied on CMV epitopes, both recently identified HLA-C-restricted and well-studied HLA-B-restricted. Both a matching HLA type and CMV infection were indicated by public TCR beta signatures. The study, taken as a whole, reports: The ex vivo response was dominated by HLA-C-restricted CMV-specific TCR beta clonotypes. Frequencies of public TCR beta families were cumulated, and this identified carriers of CMV plus the relevant HLA.

Germline assignment: CDR1 DFQATT and CDR2 SNEGSKA (reference sequence). CDR3 size: 15 residues. Trimming cost V 2 bases and J 1 base, with 11 bases left between them. A word on this clonotype: Its specificity is not known.

TCRdb ran MiXCR on the reads and lists one entry per CDR3 protein. The sample yields some 590,000 distinct CDR3 sequences, 40% seen once. Sequencing was performed on cultured PBMCs, taken from culture after CMV antigen stimulation. The receptor was isolated from a human donor in good health (CMV status not recorded). Some clones in this sample may be carry-over from other donors' samples. The J gene is TRBJ2-2, the V gene TRBV20-1; D is possibly TRBD1 or TRBD2 (5 bases each). CDR3 coding DNA: TGCAGTGCTAGACCCGGGACCAGGAACACCGGGGAGCTGTTTTTT. Translating it yields CSARPGTRNTGELFF.